This TCR beta chain stems from a study of CD8+ T cells in alopecia areata. The treatment is: oral pan-JAK inhibitor, 5-10 mg twice daily. In alopecia areata patients, both lesional scalp punch biopsies and peripheral blood were collected. Regarding this clone: The antigen remains unidentified.

RNA was isolated and reverse transcribed to cDNA, the sequencing template. Assay: immunoSEQ multiplex PCR; the TCRdb copy retains only in-frame clones and omits some. The sample includes around 60,000 clones, 35% to 55% of them seen just once. Findings of the study overall: Across lesional scalp, and particularly alopecia totalis/universalis, clonality surpassed that of normal scalp. Scalp clonality, together with expanded CD8+ clones among the top 100, fell significantly with tofacitinib.

This clonotype was obtained from a human donor with alopecia areata. Sequencing used CD8+ T cells sorted from blood, obtained at roughly week 36, from a patient treated with tofacitinib.

This CDR3 reads CASSLGLALYEQYF. CDR3 coding DNA: TGTGCCAGCAGCTTGGGACTAGCGCTCTACGAGCAGTACTTC. V and J are TRBV5-6 and TRBJ2-7; 8 positions agree with TRBD2. The V and J ends lost 0 bases and 3 bases, in that order; junction bases with no gene match: 2. The CDR3 has 14 residues. Germline V gene data show CDR1 as SGHDT and CDR2 as YYEEEE. The full variable domain, rest sourced from reference TRBV5-6 and TRBJ2-7, is DAGVTQSPTHLIKTRGQQVTLRCSPKSGHDTVSWYQQALGQGPQFIFQYYEEEERQRGNFPDRFSGHQFPNYSSELNVNALLLGDSALYLCASSLGLALYEQYFGPGTRLTVT.